The next 2 T cell receptor beta chains were all read from a single sample in a study of control samples from healthy donors and cancer patients. This table comes from immunoSEQ multiplex PCR, and its TCRdb copy is limited to in-frame clones, with some not included. In the table there are some 130,000 clones, roughly 90% of which are singletons. What was sequenced was blood. Receptors originate from a middle-aged man in good health.

This chain connects TRBV6-6 to TRBJ2-7, with D possibly matching TRBD2 (6 bases). Germline V gene data show CDR1 as MNHNY and CDR2 as SVGAGI (reference sequence). This CDR3 has 14 residues. Trimming shortened V by 5 bases and J by 4 bases, and 15 bases separated the two germline ends. CDR3 protein: CASSARGRAYEQYF. In DNA, the CDR3 is TGTGCCAGCAGTGCGCGGGGTAGGGCGTACGAGCAGTACTTC.

This clone was detected a few times. The V and J genes are TRBV19 and TRBJ2-1, with D perhaps matching TRBD2 (6 bases). In germline, CDR1 is LNHDA, CDR2 SQIVND (reference sequence). Trimming shortened V by 2 bases and J by 13 bases, and 18 bases separated the two germline ends. CDR3 length equals 14 residues. The CDR3 bases are TGTGCCAGTAGTATAACTGGAGGGGAGCGCACCCAGTTCTTC. Translated: CASSITGGERTQFF.